A selection of T cell receptor beta chains follows, all from one sample in a study of cytomegalovirus exposure and HLA in healthy donors. The repertoire was sequenced with immunoSEQ multiplex PCR; TCRdb's copy has only in-frame clones and lacks some. This table holds 170,000 or so clones, around 81% found once. The source material was PBMCs. The source of these receptors is a woman in her twenties or thirties in good health and CMV-seronegative. Both conserved end residues are part of each CDR3. The D gene is left open where the match is weak. Clone sizes are given selectively: once, few, many, or a class where the clone is expanded.

- | once | TRBJ1-2 | TRBV13 | CASSLGPGSGYTF | TGTGCCAGCAGCTTAGGGCCGGGTAGTGGCTACACCTTC
- | - | TRBJ2-7 | TRBV29-1 | CSVGDGLLAYEQYF | TGCAGCGTGGGTGATGGACTTTTGGCCTACGAGCAGTACTTC
TRBD1 | - | TRBJ2-5 | TRBV7-2 | CASRDRGETQYF | TGTGCCAGCCGAGACAGGGGCGAGACCCAGTACTTC
- | once | TRBJ1-3 | TRBV19 | CASSPRNSGSPGNTIYF | TGTGCCAGTAGCCCTCGAAATTCAGGGTCACCTGGAAACACCATATATTTT
TRBD1 | - | TRBJ2-7 | TRBV27 | CASGQGVVYEQYF | TGTGCCAGTGGACAGGGGGTAGTATACGAGCAGTACTTC
TRBD1 | - | TRBJ1-1 | TRBV30 | CAWSPGGANKAFF | TGTGCCTGGAGTCCAGGGGGCGCAAATAAAGCTTTCTTT
- | - | TRBJ1-2 | TRBV19 | CASSIFQGDGYTF | TGTGCCAGTAGTATCTTCCAGGGTGATGGCTACACCTTC
- | - | TRBJ2-7 | TRBV19 | CASSTKLSYEQYF | TGTGCCAGTAGTACAAAGCTCTCCTACGAGCAGTACTTC
TRBD1 | - | TRBJ1-5 | TRBV5-4 | CASSITGGGGDQPQHF | TGTGCCAGCAGCATCACAGGGGGAGGGGGGGATCAGCCCCAGCATTTT
- | - | TRBJ1-2 | TRBV27 | CASTRSRGEGYTF | TGTGCCAGCACCCGGTCCAGGGGTGAAGGCTACACCTTC
TRBD1 | - | TRBJ1-4 | TRBV4-3 | CASSQDLVGRGQYNEKLFF | TGCGCCAGCAGCCAAGATCTTGTGGGCAGGGGGCAGTACAATGAAAAACTGTTTTTT
- | - | TRBJ2-1 | TRBV25-1 | CASSVRAHSNEQFF | TGTGCCAGCAGTGTGCGGGCCCACAGCAATGAGCAGTTCTTC
- | - | TRBJ2-7 | TRBV4-1 | CASSQPFHGAYEQYF | TGCGCCAGCAGCCAACCCTTTCACGGAGCCTACGAGCAGTACTTC
TRBD1 | - | TRBJ2-1 | TRBV5-8 | CASSVGTGGPYNEQFF | TGTGCCAGCAGCGTGGGGACAGGGGGCCCCTACAATGAGCAGTTCTTC
- | - | TRBJ2-1 | TRBV7-2 | CASSLAGTLGSYNEQFF | TGTGCCAGCAGCTTAGCCGGGACACTGGGCTCCTACAATGAGCAGTTCTTC
- | once | TRBJ1-5 | TRBV28 | CASSYAGVGNQPQHF | TGTGCCAGCAGTTACGCGGGGGTTGGCAATCAGCCCCAGCATTTT
- | once | TRBJ1-6 | TRBV6-1 | CASSGANSPLHF | TGTGCCAGCAGTGGGGCTAATTCACCCCTCCACTTT
TRBD1 | - | TRBJ1-2 | TRBV11-1 | CASSPYRGENYGYTF | TGTGCCAGCAGCCCGTACAGGGGCGAGAACTATGGCTACACCTTC
- | - | TRBJ1-1 | TRBV9 | CASSVVRDAMNTEAFF | TGTGCCAGCAGCGTGGTGAGGGATGCGATGAACACTGAAGCTTTCTTT
TRBD1 | - | TRBJ1-1 | TRBV29-1 | CSAGTGENTEAFF | TGCAGCGCCGGGACAGGGGAGAACACTGAAGCTTTCTTT
- | - | TRBJ1-5 | TRBV6-1 | CASSQEGQGQPQHF | TGTGCCAGCAGTCAAGAGGGTCAGGGACAGCCCCAGCATTTT
TRBD2 | - | TRBJ2-1 | TRBV7-2 | CASSLGLAGGPEQFF | TGTGCCAGCAGCCTCGGACTAGCGGGAGGGCCGGAGCAGTTCTTC